The rows below give T cell receptor beta chains drawn from one sample of a study of blood T cell repertoires in COVID-19. The data were produced by immunoSEQ multiplex PCR, yet TCRdb's version contains in-frame clones alone and is incomplete. The sample lists 200,000 to 300,000 clones; more than 85% were seen once. Sequenced material: peripheral blood. The receptors derive from a woman aged 55-69 years with COVID-19, enrolled during active disease. Each CDR3 is given with its conserved first and last residue. A D gene is named only where the DNA matches it firmly. A row's size may be missing; if present it is once, few, many or a size class.

j_gene: TRBJ1-6
d_gene: -
abundance: -
v_gene: TRBV2
CDR3aa: CASRRQNSPLHF
CDR3nt: TGTGCCAGCAGGAGACAGAATTCACCCCTCCACTTT

j_gene: TRBJ1-5
d_gene: -
abundance: -
v_gene: TRBV18
CDR3aa: CASSSPDYQPQHF
CDR3nt: TGTGCCAGCTCATCACCTGACTATCAGCCCCAGCATTTT

j_gene: TRBJ1-6
d_gene: -
abundance: -
v_gene: TRBV6-2/TRBV6-3
CDR3aa: CASSLAGDSPLHF
CDR3nt: TGTGCCAGCAGCCTCGCAGGTGATTCACCCCTCCACTTT

j_gene: TRBJ2-7
d_gene: -
abundance: -
v_gene: TRBV28
CDR3aa: CASSLFERDEQYF
CDR3nt: TGTGCCAGCAGTTTATTCGAGAGAGACGAGCAGTACTTC

j_gene: TRBJ2-1
d_gene: TRBD1
abundance: -
v_gene: TRBV27
CDR3aa: CASFRTGAYNEQFF
CDR3nt: TGTGCCAGCTTCCGGACAGGGGCTTACAATGAGCAGTTCTTC

j_gene: TRBJ2-6
d_gene: TRBD2
abundance: -
v_gene: TRBV28
CDR3aa: CASRPTSGRPGANVLTF
CDR3nt: TGTGCCAGCAGACCGACTAGCGGAAGGCCTGGGGCCAACGTCCTGACTTTC

j_gene: TRBJ2-7
d_gene: TRBD1
abundance: -
v_gene: TRBV6-5
CDR3aa: CASRAGQGAYEQYF
CDR3nt: TGTGCCAGCAGAGCCGGACAGGGGGCCTACGAGCAGTACTTC

j_gene: TRBJ1-6
d_gene: TRBD1
abundance: -
v_gene: TRBV30
CDR3aa: CAWSVGGTGGNSPLHF
CDR3nt: TGTGCCTGGAGTGTAGGCGGAACAGGGGGAAATTCACCCCTCCACTTT

j_gene: TRBJ2-1
d_gene: TRBD2
abundance: -
v_gene: TRBV7-2
CDR3aa: CASSAQVAGGINEQFF
CDR3nt: TGTGCCAGCAGCGCCCAGGTAGCGGGAGGAATAAATGAGCAGTTCTTC

j_gene: TRBJ1-2
d_gene: TRBD1
abundance: -
v_gene: TRBV28
CDR3aa: CASSLGDSRGNYGYTF
CDR3nt: TGTGCCAGCAGTTTAGGGGACAGCAGGGGAAACTATGGCTACACCTTC

j_gene: TRBJ1-1
d_gene: -
abundance: -
v_gene: TRBV6-4
CDR3aa: CASSDGGGNTEAFF
CDR3nt: TGTGCCAGCAGTGACGGGGGCGGTAACACTGAAGCTTTCTTT

j_gene: TRBJ1-1
d_gene: TRBD1
abundance: -
v_gene: TRBV28
CDR3aa: CASSLRQGRAFF
CDR3nt: TGTGCCAGCAGTTTACGACAGGGGCGAGCTTTCTTT

j_gene: TRBJ2-5
d_gene: TRBD2
abundance: -
v_gene: TRBV28
CDR3aa: CASSPGGEGFQETQYF
CDR3nt: TGTGCCAGCTCCCCTGGGGGGGAGGGTTTCCAAGAGACCCAGTACTTC

j_gene: TRBJ2-2
d_gene: -
abundance: -
v_gene: TRBV30
CDR3aa: CAWSVGAQGGAGELFF
CDR3nt: TGTGCCTGGAGTGTTGGGGCGCAGGGAGGCGCCGGGGAGCTGTTTTTT

j_gene: TRBJ1-1
d_gene: -
abundance: -
v_gene: TRBV11-3
CDR3aa: CASSLEANTEAFF
CDR3nt: TGTGCCAGCAGCTTAGAGGCGAACACTGAAGCTTTCTTT

j_gene: TRBJ1-5
d_gene: -
abundance: -
v_gene: TRBV3-1/TRBV3-2
CDR3aa: CASSQDRAPHQPQHF
CDR3nt: TGTGCCAGCAGCCAAGACAGGGCCCCGCATCAACCCCAGCATTTT

j_gene: TRBJ2-7
d_gene: TRBD2
abundance: -
v_gene: TRBV7-2
CDR3aa: CASSSRTSGFAPTYEQYF
CDR3nt: TGTGCCAGCAGCTCACGGACTAGCGGGTTTGCTCCGACCTACGAGCAGTACTTC

j_gene: TRBJ1-6
d_gene: TRBD1
abundance: once
v_gene: TRBV30
CDR3aa: CAWTSIGQGRNNSPLHF
CDR3nt: TGTGCCTGGACCTCAATCGGACAGGGCCGGAATAATTCACCCCTCCACTTT

j_gene: TRBJ2-7
d_gene: -
abundance: -
v_gene: TRBV6-2/TRBV6-3
CDR3aa: CASSYDGSTYEQYF
CDR3nt: TGTGCCAGCAGTTACGACGGGTCTACATACGAGCAGTACTTC

j_gene: TRBJ1-4
d_gene: -
abundance: few
v_gene: TRBV7-9
CDR3aa: CASSFGQRNEKLFF
CDR3nt: TGTGCCAGCAGCTTTGGACAGCGGAATGAAAAACTGTTTTTT

j_gene: TRBJ2-1
d_gene: -
abundance: -
v_gene: TRBV18
CDR3aa: CASSPEVYSYNEQFF
CDR3nt: TGTGCCAGCTCACCGGAGGTGTACTCCTACAATGAGCAGTTCTTC

j_gene: TRBJ2-2
d_gene: -
abundance: -
v_gene: TRBV28
CDR3aa: CASSLLGTPNTGELFF
CDR3nt: TGTGCCAGCAGTTTATTGGGGACACCGAACACCGGGGAGCTGTTTTTT

j_gene: TRBJ1-3
d_gene: -
abundance: -
v_gene: TRBV6-5
CDR3aa: CASSYSKQIGNTIYF
CDR3nt: TGTGCCAGCAGTTACTCGAAACAGATCGGAAACACCATATATTTT

j_gene: TRBJ1-2
d_gene: TRBD1
abundance: -
v_gene: TRBV6-5
CDR3aa: CASSQGAFGYTF
CDR3nt: TGTGCCAGCAGTCAGGGGGCGTTTGGCTACACCTTC

j_gene: TRBJ1-2
d_gene: -
abundance: once
v_gene: TRBV12-3/TRBV12-4
CDR3aa: CASSPDSTYGYTF
CDR3nt: TGTGCCAGCAGTCCGGACAGTACCTATGGCTACACCTTC

j_gene: TRBJ1-4
d_gene: TRBD1
abundance: -
v_gene: TRBV2
CDR3aa: CASRDRANEKLFF
CDR3nt: TGTGCCAGCCGGGACAGGGCTAATGAAAAACTGTTTTTT

j_gene: TRBJ1-3
d_gene: TRBD1
abundance: -
v_gene: TRBV5-6
CDR3aa: CASSTDPGQGTGNTIYF
CDR3nt: TGTGCCAGCAGTACAGATCCGGGACAGGGGACTGGAAACACCATATATTTT

j_gene: TRBJ2-7
d_gene: TRBD1
abundance: -
v_gene: TRBV6-2/TRBV6-3
CDR3aa: CASSRRWTGGGSYEQYF
CDR3nt: TGTGCCAGCAGCCGACGATGGACAGGGGGCGGGTCCTACGAGCAGTACTTC

j_gene: TRBJ2-7
d_gene: -
abundance: -
v_gene: TRBV27
CDR3aa: CASRRGLFSYEQYF
CDR3nt: TGTGCCAGCAGGCGGGGGCTATTCTCCTACGAGCAGTACTTC

j_gene: TRBJ2-1
d_gene: TRBD2
abundance: few
v_gene: TRBV7-3
CDR3aa: CASSSGLAGLNEQFF
CDR3nt: TGTGCCAGCAGCTCGGGACTAGCGGGTCTCAATGAGCAGTTCTTC

j_gene: TRBJ1-5
d_gene: TRBD1
abundance: -
v_gene: TRBV28
CDR3aa: CASRTDRGVRGNQPQHF
CDR3nt: TGTGCCAGCAGAACGGACAGGGGGGTTCGGGGGAATCAGCCCCAGCATTTT

j_gene: TRBJ2-3
d_gene: TRBD1
abundance: -
v_gene: TRBV6-1
CDR3aa: CASSEAPGTGADTQYF
CDR3nt: TGTGCCAGCAGTGAAGCGCCGGGGACAGGGGCAGATACGCAGTATTTT

j_gene: TRBJ1-2
d_gene: TRBD1
abundance: -
v_gene: TRBV10-3
CDR3aa: CAIKRDREDYGYTF
CDR3nt: TGTGCCATAAAAAGGGACAGGGAGGACTATGGCTACACCTTC

j_gene: TRBJ2-3
d_gene: TRBD1
abundance: -
v_gene: TRBV10-3
CDR3aa: CAISEARGLATDTQYF
CDR3nt: TGTGCCATCAGTGAGGCGAGGGGGCTAGCCACAGATACGCAGTATTTT

j_gene: TRBJ1-5
d_gene: -
abundance: -
v_gene: TRBV10-3
CDR3aa: CAISESARDQPQHF
CDR3nt: TGTGCCATCAGTGAGTCCGCGCGCGATCAGCCCCAGCATTTT

j_gene: TRBJ2-2
d_gene: TRBD2
abundance: -
v_gene: TRBV7-8
CDR3aa: CASSSGLAGGAIGELFF
CDR3nt: TGTGCCAGCAGCTCGGGACTAGCGGGAGGAGCAATCGGGGAGCTGTTTTTT

j_gene: TRBJ2-1
d_gene: TRBD1
abundance: -
v_gene: TRBV28
CDR3aa: CASSTRTGGVGNEQFF
CDR3nt: TGTGCCAGCAGTACCCGGACAGGGGGGGTTGGGAATGAGCAGTTCTTC

j_gene: TRBJ2-7
d_gene: TRBD2
abundance: -
v_gene: TRBV7-2
CDR3aa: CASSLLAGGRHEQYF
CDR3nt: TGTGCCAGCAGCCTACTAGCGGGAGGTCGCCACGAGCAGTACTTC

j_gene: TRBJ2-6
d_gene: -
abundance: -
v_gene: TRBV24-1
CDR3aa: CATSDLRSRATGANVLTF
CDR3nt: TGTGCCACCAGTGATTTGCGGAGCAGGGCGACTGGGGCCAACGTCCTGACTTTC

j_gene: TRBJ2-7
d_gene: -
abundance: -
v_gene: TRBV6-5
CDR3aa: CAILTGLDEQYF
CDR3nt: TGTGCCATCCTGACAGGTCTTGACGAGCAGTACTTC